The rows below give T cell receptor beta chains drawn from one sample of a study of chemoradiotherapy in HPV16-positive cancers. TCRdb's table, derived via immunoSEQ multiplex PCR, lists solely in-frame clones and lacks some. The top ten clones hold around 7.8% of a sample with about 12,000 clones, about 75% of them seen once. The material was obtained from a patient who underwent chemoradiotherapy. The origin of the receptors is a human donor with HPV-associated anogenital cancer. CDR3s include the opening cysteine and the closing phenylalanine or tryptophan. The D gene is left open where the match is weak. Where a row states a size, it is once, few, many or the class of an expanded clone; other rows omit it.

size	J	V	D	CDR3	DNA
.	TRBJ2-7	TRBV10-3	TRBD2	CATGGDYEQYF	TGTGCCACGGGGGGGGACTACGAGCAGTACTTC
.	TRBJ2-1	TRBV27	TRBD1	CASRFRDSNNEQFF	TGTGCCAGCAGATTCCGGGACAGCAACAATGAGCAGTTCTTC
.	TRBJ2-3	TRBV4-2	TRBD2	CASSQVGTSGSGDTQYF	TGTGCCAGCAGCCAAGTCGGGACTAGCGGGAGTGGGGATACGCAGTATTTT
.	TRBJ2-5	TRBV7-2	.	CASSYNRETQYF	TGTGCCAGCAGCTATAATAGGGAGACCCAGTACTTC
.	TRBJ2-7	TRBV7-3	.	CASSTPGTLPSYEQYF	TGTGCCAGCAGCACACCCGGGACATTACCTTCCTACGAGCAGTACTTC
.	TRBJ2-1	TRBV2	.	CASSGVSDSPSYYEQFF	TGTGCCAGCAGTGGCGTTTCGGACTCCCCTTCCTACTATGAGCAGTTCTTC
.	TRBJ1-1	TRBV23-1	.	CASSHGGTPEAFF	TGCGCCAGCAGTCATGGAGGGACCCCTGAAGCTTTCTTT
.	TRBJ1-6	TRBV6-1	.	CASSVLPWRFVNSPLHF	TGTGCCAGCAGTGTATTGCCCTGGCGATTCGTAAATTCACCCCTCCACTTT
.	TRBJ2-1	TRBV4-3	.	CASSQVPGYNEQFF	TGCGCCAGCAGCCAAGTTCCCGGTTACAATGAGCAGTTCTTC
.	TRBJ2-7	TRBV28	.	CASSSGSGTINEQYF	TGTGCCAGCAGTTCAGGGTCAGGGACGATAAACGAGCAGTACTTC
.	TRBJ2-7	TRBV30	TRBD1	CAWSRGQGLSYEQYF	TGTGCCTGGAGTAGGGGACAGGGCCTATCCTACGAGCAGTACTTC
once	TRBJ2-1	TRBV30	TRBD2	CAWIAGGRYGYNEQFF	TGTGCCTGGATTGCGGGAGGACGATACGGATACAATGAGCAGTTCTTC
.	TRBJ1-2	TRBV5-4	TRBD1	CASRYQGADYGYTF	TGTGCCAGCAGGTATCAGGGGGCCGACTATGGCTACACCTTC
few	TRBJ2-2	TRBV6-5	.	CASTRTRNTGELFF	TGTGCCAGCACCCGGACAAGGAACACCGGGGAGCTGTTTTTT
.	TRBJ2-3	TRBV4-3	.	CASSRTGTSSDTQYF	TGCGCCAGCAGCCGGACTGGGACTTCGTCAGATACGCAGTATTTT
once	TRBJ1-1	TRBV4-2	TRBD1	CASSRPPGQGRDTEAFF	TGTGCCAGCAGCCGGCCCCCCGGACAGGGCAGGGACACTGAAGCTTTCTTT
.	TRBJ2-7	TRBV11-3	TRBD1	CASSRGQGSYEQYF	TGTGCCAGCAGCAGAGGACAGGGTTCCTACGAGCAGTACTTC
.	TRBJ2-2	TRBV9	TRBD1	CASSGPGTGPTGELFF	TGTGCCAGCAGCGGACCCGGGACAGGGCCCACCGGGGAGCTGTTTTTT
few	TRBJ1-2	TRBV9	.	CASSVDTQGDYGYTF	TGTGCCAGCAGCGTAGACACACAGGGCGACTATGGCTACACCTTC
few	TRBJ2-2	TRBV7-2	TRBD2	CASSLVGGRGTGELFF	TGTGCCAGCAGCTTAGTTGGCGGGAGAGGCACCGGGGAGCTGTTTTTT
.	TRBJ2-5	TRBV29-1	.	CSVGPRLQGGEKTQYF	TGCAGCGTTGGTCCTCGTCTCCAAGGGGGTGAGAAGACCCAGTACTTC
.	TRBJ1-4	TRBV4-1	TRBD1	CASSRWDSTNEKLFF	TGCGCCAGCAGCCGGTGGGACAGTACTAATGAAAAACTGTTTTTT
once	TRBJ2-3	TRBV28	TRBD1	CASSGTGESDTQYF	TGTGCCAGCAGCGGGACAGGGGAGTCAGATACGCAGTATTTT
.	TRBJ1-1	TRBV4-1	.	CASSSRRSMNTEAFF	TGCGCCAGCAGCTCCCGACGGAGTATGAACACTGAAGCTTTCTTT
.	TRBJ2-1	TRBV6-4	TRBD2	CASSEGSGSNEQFF	TGTGCCAGCAGTGAGGGTAGCGGGAGCAATGAGCAGTTCTTC
.	TRBJ2-1	TRBV28	TRBD2	CASSFGAGGVGNEQFF	TGTGCCAGCAGTTTTGGTGCGGGAGGAGTTGGAAATGAGCAGTTCTTC
.	TRBJ2-7	TRBV10-3	.	CAISDLMGLASIEQYF	TGTGCCATCAGTGATTTGATGGGGCTAGCCTCGATCGAGCAGTACTTC
once	TRBJ2-7	TRBV5-1	.	CASSAGHEQYF	TGCGCCAGCAGCGCAGGACACGAGCAGTACTTC
.	TRBJ2-1	TRBV19	TRBD2	CASHISGASNEQFF	TGTGCCAGCCACATCAGCGGGGCCTCAAATGAGCAGTTCTTC
.	TRBJ2-1	TRBV5-4	TRBD2	CASSRTSGSHNEQFF	TGTGCCAGCAGCCGTACTAGCGGGAGTCACAATGAGCAGTTCTTC
few	TRBJ2-3	TRBV4-3	.	CASSQDRGGADTQYF	TGCGCCAGCAGCCAAGACAGGGGTGGAGCAGATACGCAGTATTTT
.	TRBJ2-1	TRBV19	TRBD2	CASSLPLAGGHNEQFF	TGTGCCAGTAGTCTCCCTCTAGCGGGAGGTCACAATGAGCAGTTCTTC
.	TRBJ1-5	TRBV19	TRBD1	CASSRDRVYQPQHF	TGTGCCAGTAGCCGCGACAGGGTCTACCAGCCCCAGCATTTT
.	TRBJ1-5	TRBV19	.	CASSTQNNQPQHF	TGTGCCAGTAGTACACAAAACAATCAGCCCCAGCATTTT
.	TRBJ1-1	TRBV13	TRBD1	CASSVRTGVTEAFF	TGTGCCAGCAGCGTAAGGACAGGGGTTACTGAAGCTTTCTTT
.	TRBJ1-4	TRBV19	.	CATGPSTNEKLFF	TGTGCCACGGGCCCTTCAACTAATGAAAAACTGTTTTTT
.	TRBJ1-1	TRBV18	TRBD1	CASSPLGQGEVNTEAFF	TGTGCCAGCTCACCACTCGGACAGGGGGAGGTGAACACTGAAGCTTTCTTT
.	TRBJ2-7	TRBV19	.	CATASAVDEQYF	TGTGCCACCGCTTCGGCAGTCGACGAGCAGTACTTC
.	TRBJ1-1	TRBV7-2	.	CASSATGNTEAFF	TGTGCCAGCAGCGCGACAGGGAACACTGAAGCTTTCTTT
.	TRBJ2-7	TRBV19	TRBD2	CASSFGGGFYEQYF	TGTGCCAGTAGTTTCGGGGGAGGGTTCTACGAGCAGTACTTC
once	TRBJ2-2	TRBV6-1	TRBD1	CASSGQQGAGELFF	TGTGCCAGCAGTGGACAACAGGGGGCCGGGGAGCTGTTTTTT
once	TRBJ1-5	TRBV19	TRBD1	CASSPRHHRGPSNQPQHF	TGTGCCAGTAGTCCCCGTCATCACAGGGGACCTAGCAATCAGCCCCAGCATTTT
.	TRBJ2-5	TRBV10-3	.	CAISEQQETQYF	TGTGCCATCAGTGAACAACAAGAGACCCAGTACTTC
.	TRBJ1-5	TRBV19	.	CASSMGAEQPQHF	TGTGCCAGTAGTATGGGCGCGGAGCAGCCCCAGCATTTT
.	TRBJ2-5	TRBV27	.	CASSLVRGQETQYF	TGTGCCAGCAGTTTAGTGCGGGGCCAAGAGACCCAGTACTTC
once	TRBJ2-5	TRBV19	TRBD2	CASSTGEGPRETQYF	TGTGCCAGTAGTACGGGGGAGGGCCCTCGGGAGACCCAGTACTTC
.	TRBJ2-5	TRBV19	.	CASSNSKKETQYF	TGTGCCAGTAGTAACTCTAAAAAAGAGACCCAGTACTTC
.	TRBJ2-2	TRBV7-3	.	CASSLTGTPSASTGELFF	TGTGCCAGCAGCTTAACGGGGACTCCTTCGGCGAGCACCGGGGAGCTGTTTTTT
.	TRBJ2-3	TRBV7-3	.	CASSLRLGETDTQYF	TGTGCCAGCAGCTTAAGGCTTGGGGAGACAGATACGCAGTATTTT
.	TRBJ1-1	TRBV11-3	.	CASSQRRDWEGRRTEAFF	TGTGCCAGCAGCCAAAGGCGGGATTGGGAGGGAAGAAGGACTGAAGCTTTCTTT
.	TRBJ2-5	TRBV7-9	TRBD2	CASSLTLAGGETQYF	TGTGCCAGCAGCTTAACTCTAGCGGGGGGGGAGACCCAGTACTTC
.	TRBJ2-7	TRBV28	.	CASLDVTFYEQYF	TGTGCCAGCTTAGACGTTACCTTCTACGAGCAGTACTTC
.	TRBJ1-4	TRBV28	TRBD1	CASRTDRANEKLFF	TGTGCCAGCAGAACGGACAGGGCTAATGAAAAACTGTTTTTT
few	TRBJ2-7	TRBV4-3	.	CASSQDLEGPREQYF	TGCGCCAGCAGCCAAGATTTAGAGGGCCCGAGAGAGCAGTACTTC
.	TRBJ2-5	TRBV6-1	.	CASSEPDSQETQYF	TGTGCCAGCAGTGAACCGGACAGCCAAGAGACCCAGTACTTC
.	TRBJ2-5	TRBV5-6	TRBD1	CASSNLGQVEETQYF	TGTGCCAGCAGCAACCTTGGACAGGTCGAAGAGACCCAGTACTTC
.	TRBJ2-1	TRBV11-2	TRBD1	CASSQRTGGQFF	TGTGCCAGCAGCCAGCGGACAGGGGGGCAGTTCTTC
.	TRBJ2-3	TRBV19	TRBD2	CASSLAGGPSSTDTQYF	TGTGCCAGTAGTTTAGCGGGAGGGCCAAGTAGCACAGATACGCAGTATTTT
.	TRBJ2-1	TRBV30	.	CAWSVREWNEQFF	TGTGCCTGGAGTGTACGGGAGTGGAATGAGCAGTTCTTC